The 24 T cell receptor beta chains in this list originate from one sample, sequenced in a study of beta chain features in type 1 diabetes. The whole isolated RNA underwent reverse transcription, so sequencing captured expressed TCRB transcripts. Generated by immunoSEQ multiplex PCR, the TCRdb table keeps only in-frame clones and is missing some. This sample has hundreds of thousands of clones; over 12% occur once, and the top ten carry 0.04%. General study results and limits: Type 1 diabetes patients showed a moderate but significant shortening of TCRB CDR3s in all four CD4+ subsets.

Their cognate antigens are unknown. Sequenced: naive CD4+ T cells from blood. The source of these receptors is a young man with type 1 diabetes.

The CDR3 protein is CASSEYRSRGDTGELFF. The CDR3 DNA sequence: TGTGCCAGCAGTGAATATAGGTCCAGGGGGGACACCGGGGAGCTGTTTTTT. The V and J genes are TRBV25-1 and TRBJ2-2, with TRBD1 as a possible D gene (7 bases). V gave up 0 bases and J gave up 3 bases, with 14 bases separating them. The CDR3 spans 17 residues. Germline assignment: CDR1 MGHDK and CDR2 SYGVNS.

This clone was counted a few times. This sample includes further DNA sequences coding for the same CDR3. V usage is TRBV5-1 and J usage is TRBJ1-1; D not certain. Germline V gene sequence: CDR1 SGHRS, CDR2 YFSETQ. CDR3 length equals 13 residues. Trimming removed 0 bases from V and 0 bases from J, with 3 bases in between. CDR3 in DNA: TGCGCCAGCAGCTTGGGATTGAACACTGAAGCTTTCTTT. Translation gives CASSLGLNTEAFF.

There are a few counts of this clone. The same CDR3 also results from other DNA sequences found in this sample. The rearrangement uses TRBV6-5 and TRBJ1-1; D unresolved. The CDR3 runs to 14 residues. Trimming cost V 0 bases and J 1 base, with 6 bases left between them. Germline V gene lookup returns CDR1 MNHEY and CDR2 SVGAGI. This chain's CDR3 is CASSYSSANTEAFF. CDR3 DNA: TGTGCCAGCAGTTACTCTTCCGCGAACACTGAAGCTTTCTTT.

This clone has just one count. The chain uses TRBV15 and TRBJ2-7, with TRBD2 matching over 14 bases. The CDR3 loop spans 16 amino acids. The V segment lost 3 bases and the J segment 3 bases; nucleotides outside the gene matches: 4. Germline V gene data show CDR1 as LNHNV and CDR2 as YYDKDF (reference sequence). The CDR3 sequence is CATSRGTSGRIYEQYF. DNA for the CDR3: TGTGCCACCAGCAGGGGGACTAGCGGGAGAATCTACGAGCAGTACTTC.

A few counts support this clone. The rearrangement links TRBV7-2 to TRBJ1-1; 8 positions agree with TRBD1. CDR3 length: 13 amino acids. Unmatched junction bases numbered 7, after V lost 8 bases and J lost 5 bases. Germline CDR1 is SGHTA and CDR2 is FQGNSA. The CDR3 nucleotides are TGTGCCAGCCTCGACAGGGGAGGAACTGAAGCTTTCTTT. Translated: CASLDRGGTEAFF.

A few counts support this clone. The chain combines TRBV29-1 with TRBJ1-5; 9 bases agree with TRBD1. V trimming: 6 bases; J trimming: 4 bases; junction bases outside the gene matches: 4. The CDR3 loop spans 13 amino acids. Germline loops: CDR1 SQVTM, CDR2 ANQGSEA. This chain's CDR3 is CSVRQGGNQPQHF. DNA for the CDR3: TGCAGCGTCCGACAGGGGGGAAATCAGCCCCAGCATTTT.

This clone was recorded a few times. In DNA form, the CDR3 reads TGTGCCAGCAGTGGATCGACAGGGACGTATGGCTACACCTTC. Its translation: CASSGSTGTYGYTF. J is TRBJ1-2 and V is TRBV2; 7 bases fit TRBD1. The V and J ends lost 4 bases and 5 bases, in that order; junction bases with no gene match: 7. The CDR3 length is 14 residues. From germline, CDR1 is SNHLY and CDR2 FYNNEI.

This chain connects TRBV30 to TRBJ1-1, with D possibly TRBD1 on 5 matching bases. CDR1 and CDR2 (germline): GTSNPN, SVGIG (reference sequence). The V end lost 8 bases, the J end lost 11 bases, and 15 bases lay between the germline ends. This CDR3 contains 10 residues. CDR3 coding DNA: TGTGCCGCTTGGGGGGAACGGGCTTTCTTT. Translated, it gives CAAWGERAFF.

Here the CDR3 DNA reads TGCAGCGTTGCCACTAGGTTCTCCTACGAGCAGTACTTC. It is translated as CSVATRFSYEQYF. The V gene is TRBV29-1, the J gene TRBJ2-7, with a weak D call TRBD2 (5 bases). The CDR3 has 13 residues. The V end lost 4 bases, the J end lost 0 bases, and 10 bases lay between the germline ends. Germline V gene sequence: CDR1 SQVTM, CDR2 ANQGSEA.

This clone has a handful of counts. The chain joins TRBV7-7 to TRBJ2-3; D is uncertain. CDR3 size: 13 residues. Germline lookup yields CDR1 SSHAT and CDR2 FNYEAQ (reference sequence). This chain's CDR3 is CASSKVGTDTQYF. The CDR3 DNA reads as TGTGCTAGTTCCAAGGTCGGCACAGATACGCAGTATTTT.

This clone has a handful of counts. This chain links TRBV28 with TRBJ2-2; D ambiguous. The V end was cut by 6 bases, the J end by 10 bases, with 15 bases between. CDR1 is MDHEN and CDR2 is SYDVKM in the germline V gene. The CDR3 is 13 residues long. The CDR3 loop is CASSHGLGSELFF. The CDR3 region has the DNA TGTGCCAGCAGCCACGGGTTGGGCTCGGAGCTGTTTTTT.

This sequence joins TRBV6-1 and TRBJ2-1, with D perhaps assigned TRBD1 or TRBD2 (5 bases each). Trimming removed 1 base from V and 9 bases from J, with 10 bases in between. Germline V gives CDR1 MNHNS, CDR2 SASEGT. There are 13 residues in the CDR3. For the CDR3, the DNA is TGTGCCAGCAGTGAAGGCCAGGGAGCTGAGCAGTTCTTC. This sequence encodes CASSEGQGAEQFF.

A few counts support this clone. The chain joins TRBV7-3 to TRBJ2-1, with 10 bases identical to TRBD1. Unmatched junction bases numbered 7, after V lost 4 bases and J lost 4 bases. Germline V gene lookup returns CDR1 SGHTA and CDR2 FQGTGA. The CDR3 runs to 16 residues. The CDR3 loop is CASSSRQGASYNEQFF. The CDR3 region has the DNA TGTGCCAGCAGCTCTCGACAGGGGGCGTCGTACAATGAGCAGTTCTTC.

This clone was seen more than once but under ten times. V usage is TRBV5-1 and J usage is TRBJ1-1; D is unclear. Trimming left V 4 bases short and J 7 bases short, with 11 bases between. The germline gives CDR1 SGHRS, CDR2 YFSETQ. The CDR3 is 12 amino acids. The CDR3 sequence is CASSALGFEAFF. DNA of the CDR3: TGCGCCAGCAGCGCGCTCGGGTTTGAAGCTTTCTTT.

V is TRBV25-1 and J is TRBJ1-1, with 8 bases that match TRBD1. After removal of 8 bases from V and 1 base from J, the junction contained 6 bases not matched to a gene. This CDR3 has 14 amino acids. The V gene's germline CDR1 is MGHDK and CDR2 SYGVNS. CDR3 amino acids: CASVRTGPNTEAFF. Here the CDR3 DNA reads TGTGCCAGCGTCCGGACAGGGCCGAACACTGAAGCTTTCTTT.

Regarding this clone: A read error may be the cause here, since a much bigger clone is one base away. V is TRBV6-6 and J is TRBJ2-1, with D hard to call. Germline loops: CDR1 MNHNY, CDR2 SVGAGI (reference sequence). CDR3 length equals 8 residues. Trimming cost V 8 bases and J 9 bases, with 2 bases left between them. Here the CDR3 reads CASGEQFF. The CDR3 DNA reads TGTGCCAGCGGTGAGCAGTTCTTC.

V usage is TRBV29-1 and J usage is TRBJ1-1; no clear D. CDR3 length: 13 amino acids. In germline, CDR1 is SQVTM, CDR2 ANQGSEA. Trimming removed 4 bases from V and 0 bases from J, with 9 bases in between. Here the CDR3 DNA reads TGCAGCGTTGCGTGGGGAGTGAACACTGAAGCTTTCTTT. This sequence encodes CSVAWGVNTEAFF.

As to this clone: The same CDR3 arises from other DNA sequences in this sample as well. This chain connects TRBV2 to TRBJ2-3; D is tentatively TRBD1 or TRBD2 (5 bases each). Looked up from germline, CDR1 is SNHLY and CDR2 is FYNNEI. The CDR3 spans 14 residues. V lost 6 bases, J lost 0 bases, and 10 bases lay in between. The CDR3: CASSRGPSTDTQYF. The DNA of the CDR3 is TGTGCCAGCAGCCGGGGCCCTAGCACAGATACGCAGTATTTT.

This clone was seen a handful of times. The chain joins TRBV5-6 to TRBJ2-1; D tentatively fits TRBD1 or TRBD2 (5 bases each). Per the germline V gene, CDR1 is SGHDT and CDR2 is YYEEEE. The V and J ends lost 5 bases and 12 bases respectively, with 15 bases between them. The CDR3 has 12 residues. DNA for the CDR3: TGTGCCAGCAGAAGAGGGGAAATGGGGCAGTTCTTC. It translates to CASRRGEMGQFF.

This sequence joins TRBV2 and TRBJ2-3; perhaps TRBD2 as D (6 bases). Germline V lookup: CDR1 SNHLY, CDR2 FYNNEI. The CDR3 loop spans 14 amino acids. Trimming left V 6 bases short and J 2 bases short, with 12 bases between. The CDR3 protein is CASSAGLLTDTQYF. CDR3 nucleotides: TGTGCCAGCAGCGCCGGACTACTCACAGATACGCAGTATTTT.

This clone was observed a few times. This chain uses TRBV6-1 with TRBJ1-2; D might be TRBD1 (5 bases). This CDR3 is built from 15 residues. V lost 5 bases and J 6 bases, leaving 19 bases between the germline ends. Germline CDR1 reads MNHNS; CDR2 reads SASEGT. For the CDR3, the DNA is TGTGCCAGCAGTTTACGGCCCCGGGGCATAGATGGCTACACCTTC. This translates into CASSLRPRGIDGYTF.

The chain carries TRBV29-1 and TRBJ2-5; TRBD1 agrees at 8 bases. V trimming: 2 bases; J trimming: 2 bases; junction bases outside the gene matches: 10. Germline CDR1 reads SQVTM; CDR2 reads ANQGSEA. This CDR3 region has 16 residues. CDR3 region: CSVESVTGVDQETQYF. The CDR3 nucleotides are TGCAGCGTTGAATCTGTGACAGGGGTCGATCAAGAGACCCAGTACTTC.

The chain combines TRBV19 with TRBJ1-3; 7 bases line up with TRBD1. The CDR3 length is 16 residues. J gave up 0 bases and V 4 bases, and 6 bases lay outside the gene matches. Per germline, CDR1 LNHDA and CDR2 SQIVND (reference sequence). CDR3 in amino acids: CASSTRDRASGNTIYF. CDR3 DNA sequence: TGTGCCAGTAGTACCCGGGACAGAGCCTCTGGAAACACCATATATTTT.

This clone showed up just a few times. The CDR3 DNA sequence: TGTGCCAGCAGCGCTATGGTCAGGAACACTGAAGCTTTCTTT. It yields the protein CASSAMVRNTEAFF. V gene TRBV7-9 combines with J gene TRBJ1-1; no reliable D call. Trimming removed 5 bases from V and 1 base from J, with 11 bases in between. This CDR3 comprises 14 residues. Germline-derived CDR1 and CDR2 are SEHNR and FQNEAQ (reference sequence).